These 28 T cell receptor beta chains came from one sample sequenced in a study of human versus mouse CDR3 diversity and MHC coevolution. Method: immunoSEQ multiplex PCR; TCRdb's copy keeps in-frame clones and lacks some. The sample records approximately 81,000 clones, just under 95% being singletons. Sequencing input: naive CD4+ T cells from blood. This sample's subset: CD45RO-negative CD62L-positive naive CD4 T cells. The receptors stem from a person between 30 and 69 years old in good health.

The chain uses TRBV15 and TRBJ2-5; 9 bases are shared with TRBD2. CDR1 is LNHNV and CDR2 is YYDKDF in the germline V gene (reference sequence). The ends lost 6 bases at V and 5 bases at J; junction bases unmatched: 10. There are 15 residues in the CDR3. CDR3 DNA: TGTGCCACCAGGTATAGACTAGCGGAACCCGAGACCCAGTACTTC. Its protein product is CATRYRLAEPETQYF.

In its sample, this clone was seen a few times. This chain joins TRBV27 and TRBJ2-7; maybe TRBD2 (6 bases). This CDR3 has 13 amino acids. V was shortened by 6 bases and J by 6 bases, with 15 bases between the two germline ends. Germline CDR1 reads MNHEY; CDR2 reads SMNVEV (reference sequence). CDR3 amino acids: CASRALGLLEQYF. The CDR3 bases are TGTGCCAGCAGGGCTTTGGGACTTCTCGAGCAGTACTTC.

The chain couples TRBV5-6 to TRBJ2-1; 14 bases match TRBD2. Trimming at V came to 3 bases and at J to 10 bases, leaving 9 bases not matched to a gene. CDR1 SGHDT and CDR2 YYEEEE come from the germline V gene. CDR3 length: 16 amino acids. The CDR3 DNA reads TGTGCCAGCAGCTCCAGACGTCGGACTAGCGGGAGGGAGCAGTTCTTC. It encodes CASSSRRRTSGREQFF.

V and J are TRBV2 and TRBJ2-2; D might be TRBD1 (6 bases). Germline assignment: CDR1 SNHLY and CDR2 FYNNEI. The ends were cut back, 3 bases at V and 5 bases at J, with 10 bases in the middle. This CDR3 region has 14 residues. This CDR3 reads CASSDYRETGELFF. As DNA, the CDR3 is TGTGCCAGCAGTGATTACAGGGAGACCGGGGAGCTGTTTTTT.

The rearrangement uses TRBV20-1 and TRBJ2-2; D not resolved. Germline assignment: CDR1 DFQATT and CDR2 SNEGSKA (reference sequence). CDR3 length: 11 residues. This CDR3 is CSTASTGELFF. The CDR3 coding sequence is TGCAGCACCGCCAGCACCGGGGAGCTGTTTTTT.

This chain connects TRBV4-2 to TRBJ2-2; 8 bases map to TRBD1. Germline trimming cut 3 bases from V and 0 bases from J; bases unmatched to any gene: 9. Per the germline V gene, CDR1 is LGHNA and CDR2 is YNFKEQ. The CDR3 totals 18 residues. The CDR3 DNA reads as TGTGCCAGCAGCCAGCCCTCCCCGGGACAGGCGAACACCGGGGAGCTGTTTTTT. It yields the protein CASSQPSPGQANTGELFF.

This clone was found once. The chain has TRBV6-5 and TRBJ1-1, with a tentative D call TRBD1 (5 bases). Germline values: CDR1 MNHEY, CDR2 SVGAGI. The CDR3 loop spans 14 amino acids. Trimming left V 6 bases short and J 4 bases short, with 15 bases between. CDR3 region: CASRNQGPSTEAFF. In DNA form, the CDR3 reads TGTGCCAGCAGAAACCAGGGCCCCAGCACTGAAGCTTTCTTT.

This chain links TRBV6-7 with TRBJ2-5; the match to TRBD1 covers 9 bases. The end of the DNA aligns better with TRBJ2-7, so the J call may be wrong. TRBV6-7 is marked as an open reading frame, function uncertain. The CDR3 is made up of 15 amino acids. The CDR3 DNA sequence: TGTGCCAGCAGTTTATCGGGACAGGGTCGCTACGAGCAGTACTTC. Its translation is CASSLSGQGRYEQYF.

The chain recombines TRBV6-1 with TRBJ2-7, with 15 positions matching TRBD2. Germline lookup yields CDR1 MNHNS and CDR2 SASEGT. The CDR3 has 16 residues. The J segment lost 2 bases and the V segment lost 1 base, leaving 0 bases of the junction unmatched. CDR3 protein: CASSEGTSGGAYEQYF. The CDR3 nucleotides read TGTGCCAGCAGTGAAGGGACTAGCGGGGGGGCCTACGAGCAGTACTTC.

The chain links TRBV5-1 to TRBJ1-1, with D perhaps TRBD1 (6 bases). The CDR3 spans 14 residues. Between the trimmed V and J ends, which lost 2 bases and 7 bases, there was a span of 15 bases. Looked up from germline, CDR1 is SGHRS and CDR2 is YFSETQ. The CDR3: CASSFQPGGGEAFF. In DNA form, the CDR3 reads TGCGCCAGCAGCTTTCAACCGGGAGGGGGTGAAGCTTTCTTT.

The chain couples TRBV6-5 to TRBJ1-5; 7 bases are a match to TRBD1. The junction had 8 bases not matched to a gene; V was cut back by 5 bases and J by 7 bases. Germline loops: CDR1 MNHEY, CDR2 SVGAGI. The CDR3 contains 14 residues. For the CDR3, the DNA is TGTGCCAGCAGTCGACAGGGAGGAAGACAGCCCCAGCATTTT. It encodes CASSRQGGRQPQHF.

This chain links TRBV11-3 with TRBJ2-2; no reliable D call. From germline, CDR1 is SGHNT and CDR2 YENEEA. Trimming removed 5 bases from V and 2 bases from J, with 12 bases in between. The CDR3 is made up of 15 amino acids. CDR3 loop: CASSPDTRNTGELFF. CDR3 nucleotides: TGTGCCAGCAGCCCTGACACCCGAAACACCGGGGAGCTGTTTTTT.

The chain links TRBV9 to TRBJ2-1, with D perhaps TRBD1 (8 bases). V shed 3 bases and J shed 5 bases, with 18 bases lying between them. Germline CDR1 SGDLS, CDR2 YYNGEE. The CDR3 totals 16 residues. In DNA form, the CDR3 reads TGTGCCAGCAGCGGGGGGGGACAGGCTAGCCACAATGAGCAGTTCTTC. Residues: CASSGGGQASHNEQFF. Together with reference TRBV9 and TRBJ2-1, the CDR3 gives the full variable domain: DSGVTQTPKHLITATGQRVTLRCSPRSGDLSVYWYQQSLDQGLQFLIQYYNGEERAKGNILERFSAQQFPDLHSELNLSSLELGDSALYFCASSGGGQASHNEQFFGPGTRLTVL.

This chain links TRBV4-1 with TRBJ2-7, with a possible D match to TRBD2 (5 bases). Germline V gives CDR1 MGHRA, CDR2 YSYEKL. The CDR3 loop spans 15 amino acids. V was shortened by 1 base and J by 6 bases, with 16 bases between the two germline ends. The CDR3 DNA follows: TGCGCCAGCAGCCAAGTGGGAGCCTCACTGGGCGAGCAGTACTTC. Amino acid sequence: CASSQVGASLGEQYF.

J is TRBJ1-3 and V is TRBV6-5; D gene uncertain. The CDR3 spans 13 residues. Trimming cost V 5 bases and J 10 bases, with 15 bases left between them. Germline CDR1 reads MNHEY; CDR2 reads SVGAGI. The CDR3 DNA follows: TGTGCCAGCAGTCATACCCAGGCAAAGACCATATATTTT. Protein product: CASSHTQAKTIYF.

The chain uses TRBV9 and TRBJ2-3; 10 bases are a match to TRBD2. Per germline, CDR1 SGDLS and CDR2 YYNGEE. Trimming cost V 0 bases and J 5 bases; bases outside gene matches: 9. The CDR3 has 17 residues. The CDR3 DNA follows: TGTGCCAGCAGCGTAGGTAATCTAGCGGGAGTTGGAGATACGCAGTATTTT. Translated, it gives CASSVGNLAGVGDTQYF.

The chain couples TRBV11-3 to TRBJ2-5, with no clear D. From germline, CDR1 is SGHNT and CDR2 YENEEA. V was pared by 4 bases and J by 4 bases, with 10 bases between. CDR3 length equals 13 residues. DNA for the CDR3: TGTGCCAGCAGCTCCGGAGTTGGAGAGACCCAGTACTTC. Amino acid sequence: CASSSGVGETQYF.

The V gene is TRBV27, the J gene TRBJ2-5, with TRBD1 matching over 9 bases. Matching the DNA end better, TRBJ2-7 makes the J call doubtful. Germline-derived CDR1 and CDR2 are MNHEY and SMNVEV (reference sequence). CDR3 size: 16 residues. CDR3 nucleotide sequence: TGTGCCAGCAGTTTAATGCGGGGACAGGGAAACTACGAGCAGTACTTC. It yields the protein CASSLMRGQGNYEQYF.

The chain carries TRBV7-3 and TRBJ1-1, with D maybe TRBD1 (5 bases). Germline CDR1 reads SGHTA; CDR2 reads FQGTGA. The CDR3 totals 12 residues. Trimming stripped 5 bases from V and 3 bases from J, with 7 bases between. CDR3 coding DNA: TGTGCCAGCAGCCAGGGTGACACTGAAGCTTTCTTT. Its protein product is CASSQGDTEAFF.

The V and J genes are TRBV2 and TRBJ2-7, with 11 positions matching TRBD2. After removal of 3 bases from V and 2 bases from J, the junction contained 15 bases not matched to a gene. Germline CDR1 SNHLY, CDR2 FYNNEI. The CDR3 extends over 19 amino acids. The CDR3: CASSETVGYGTSGPYEQYF. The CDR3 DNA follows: TGTGCCAGCAGTGAGACGGTCGGGTATGGGACTAGCGGACCCTACGAGCAGTACTTC.

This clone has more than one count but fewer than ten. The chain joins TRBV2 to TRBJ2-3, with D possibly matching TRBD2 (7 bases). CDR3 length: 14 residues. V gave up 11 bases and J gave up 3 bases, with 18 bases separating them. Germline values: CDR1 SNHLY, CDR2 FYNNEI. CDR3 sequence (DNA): TGTGCCGGGCCTGGGGGGGGCCGTACAGATACGCAGTATTTT. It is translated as CAGPGGGRTDTQYF.

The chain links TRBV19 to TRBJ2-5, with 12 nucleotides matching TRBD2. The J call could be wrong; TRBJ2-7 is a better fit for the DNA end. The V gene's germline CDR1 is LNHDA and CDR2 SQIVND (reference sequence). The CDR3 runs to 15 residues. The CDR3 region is CASSTRTSGNNEQYF. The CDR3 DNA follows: TGTGCCAGTAGTACCCGGACTAGCGGGAACAACGAGCAGTACTTC.

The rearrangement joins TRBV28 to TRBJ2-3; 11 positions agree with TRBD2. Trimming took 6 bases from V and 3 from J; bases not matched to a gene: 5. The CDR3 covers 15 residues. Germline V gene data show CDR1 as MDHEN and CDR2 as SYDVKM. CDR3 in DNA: TGTGCCAGCAGCACTAGCGGGAGTACGACAGATACGCAGTATTTT. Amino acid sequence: CASSTSGSTTDTQYF.

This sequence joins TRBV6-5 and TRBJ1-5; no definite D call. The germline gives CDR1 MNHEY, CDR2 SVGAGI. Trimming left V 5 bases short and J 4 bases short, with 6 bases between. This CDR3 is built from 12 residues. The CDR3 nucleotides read TGTGCCAGCAGTAAAATAAATCAGCCCCAGCATTTT. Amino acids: CASSKINQPQHF.

The CDR3 loop is CASSPTGILNTEAFF. The CDR3 nucleotides are TGTGCCAGCAGCCCTACGGGGATATTGAACACTGAAGCTTTCTTT. The rearrangement joins TRBV7-8 to TRBJ1-1, with no clear D. Germline V gene sequence: CDR1 SGHVS, CDR2 FQNEAQ. The CDR3 consists of 15 residues. V dropped 5 bases and J dropped 0 bases, with 13 bases sitting between them.

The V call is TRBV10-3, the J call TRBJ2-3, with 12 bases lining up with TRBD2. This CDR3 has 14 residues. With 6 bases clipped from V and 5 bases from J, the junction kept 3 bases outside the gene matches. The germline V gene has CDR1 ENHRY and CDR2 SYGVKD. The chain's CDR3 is CAIRTSGREDTQYF. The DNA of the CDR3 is TGTGCCATCAGGACTAGCGGGAGAGAAGATACGCAGTATTTT.

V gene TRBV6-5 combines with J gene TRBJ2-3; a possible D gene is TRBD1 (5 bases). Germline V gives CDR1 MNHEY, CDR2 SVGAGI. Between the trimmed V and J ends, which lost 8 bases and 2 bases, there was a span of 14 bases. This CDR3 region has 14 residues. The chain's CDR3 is CASGASELTDTQYF. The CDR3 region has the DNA TGTGCCAGCGGGGCTAGTGAGCTCACAGATACGCAGTATTTT.

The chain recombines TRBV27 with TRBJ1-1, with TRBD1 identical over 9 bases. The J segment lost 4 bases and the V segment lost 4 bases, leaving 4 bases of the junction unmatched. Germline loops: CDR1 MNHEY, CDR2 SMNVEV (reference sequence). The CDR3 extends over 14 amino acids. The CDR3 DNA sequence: TGTGCCAGCAGTTCAACAGGGGGCGGCACTGAAGCTTTCTTT. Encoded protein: CASSSTGGGTEAFF.